Detailed here is one T cell receptor (beta chain). Its antigen remains unknown. The entry originates in a study of identical twins. Points from the study as a whole: Sharing of beta out-of-frame sequences by twins showed a weaker excess.

It was template switching that added a universal primer site, and there were unique molecular identifiers on the cDNA. TCRdb fed the 5' RACE reads into MiXCR, producing one record per CDR3 protein. Of fewer than 450,000 distinct CDR3 sequences in the sample, 7% to 9.5% were seen once. Trimming took 6 bases from V and 0 from J; bases not matched to a gene: 4. The CDR3 has 14 amino acids. Per germline, CDR1 DFQATT and CDR2 SNEGSKA (reference sequence). The sample comprised naive T cells sorted from blood. The sequence derives from a woman aged 45-59 years in good health. The chain couples TRBV20-1 to TRBJ2-3, with TRBD2 matching 9 bases. The CDR3 region has the DNA TGCAGTGCCGTCACTAGCGGGAGCACAGATACGCAGTATTTT. Its protein is CSAVTSGSTDTQYF.